This T cell receptor (delta chain) was captured in a study of gamma-delta T cells after stem cell transplantation. This CDR3 contains 16 residues. Per germline, CDR1 GEAIGNYY and CDR2 EKD. Trimming at V came to 1 base and at J to 1 base, leaving 2 bases not matched to a gene. With CATT, TCRdb re-called clones from the RT-PCR reads. The sample table sets out about 91 delta-chain clones. The sequence derives from a human donor. It is not recorded whose cells these are; they may come from a transplant donor. The V gene is TRDV2, the J gene TRDJ1, with 13 bases identical to TRDD3. The sequenced sample was gamma-delta T cells. CDR3 loop: CACDTLGDTSTDKLIF. CDR3 DNA: TGTGCCTGTGACACACTGGGGGATACGTCCACCGATAAACTCATCTTT.